Presented here are 24 T cell receptor beta chains from one specimen sequenced in a study of shared clonotypes between healthy human individuals. Terminally differentiated effector memory CD45RA+ cells were excluded from the naive CD8 cells, which were CD45RO-negative and positively selected for CCR7. This table comes from immunoSEQ multiplex PCR, and its TCRdb copy is limited to in-frame clones, with some not included. The top ten hold under 1.5% of the sample, which has around 2,000,000 clones, just under 95% seen once. The sequenced sample was naive CD8+ T cells sorted from blood. The receptors come from a young man in good health.

The V and J genes are TRBV18 and TRBJ2-7, with D perhaps assigned TRBD1 or TRBD2 (6 bases each). V lost 5 bases and J 3 bases, leaving 11 bases between the germline ends. Looked up from germline, CDR1 is KGHSH and CDR2 is LQKENI. The CDR3 has 13 amino acids. Here the CDR3 reads CASSGGGVYEQYF. The CDR3 DNA follows: TGTGCCAGCTCAGGAGGGGGTGTCTACGAGCAGTACTTC.

J is TRBJ1-5 and V is TRBV4-2; 10 nucleotides align to TRBD1. The CDR3 length is 15 residues. The V and J ends lost 3 bases and 5 bases, in that order; junction bases with no gene match: 4. CDR1 and CDR2 from the germline V gene are LGHNA and YNFKEQ. The CDR3 bases are TGTGCCAGCAGCCATCCGGACAGGGGGGATCAGCCCCAGCATTTT. The encoded protein is CASSHPDRGDQPQHF.

J is TRBJ1-6 and V is TRBV6-4; D gene uncertain. Trimming pared 4 bases from V and 0 bases from J, leaving 10 bases between. The germline CDR1 and CDR2 sequences are MRHNA and SNTAGT. The CDR3 length is 16 residues. The CDR3 DNA sequence: TGTGCCAGCAGTGCACAGAGGAGCTCCTATAATTCACCCCTCCACTTT. This gives the protein CASSAQRSSYNSPLHF.

This CDR3 reads CASSPQAGSTDTQYF. The CDR3 bases are TGTGCCAGCAGCCCTCAGGCGGGGAGCACAGATACGCAGTATTTT. The gene calls are TRBV9 and TRBJ2-3; tentatively, D is TRBD2 (6 bases). Germline CDR1 SGDLS, CDR2 YYNGEE. The CDR3 is 15 residues long. Trimming took off 4 bases at V and 0 bases at J, with 12 bases between the two ends.

The V gene is TRBV11-2, the J gene TRBJ2-7; D perhaps matches TRBD2 (6 bases). The CDR3 runs to 14 residues. Germline-derived CDR1 and CDR2 are SGHAT and FQNNGV. The ends were cut back, 0 bases at V and 3 bases at J, with 9 bases in the middle. The chain's CDR3 is CASSLEIAVYEQYF. DNA of the CDR3: TGTGCCAGCAGCTTAGAAATAGCGGTCTACGAGCAGTACTTC.

This sequence joins TRBV6-5 and TRBJ2-1; no reliable D call. This CDR3 comprises 13 residues. The germline V and J ends were trimmed by 3 bases and 8 bases, with 11 bases remaining between them. Germline loops: CDR1 MNHEY, CDR2 SVGAGI. The CDR3 DNA follows: TGTGCCAGCAGTTATGGACCAGACTATGAGCAGTTCTTC. It yields the protein CASSYGPDYEQFF.

The chain has TRBV9 and TRBJ2-1, with D unresolved. Per germline, CDR1 SGDLS and CDR2 YYNGEE. The CDR3 spans 18 residues. The V and J ends lost 0 bases and 3 bases respectively, with 19 bases between them. CDR3 coding DNA: TGTGCCAGCAGCGTAGTGCCGGACCAGATCCCTGTCTACAATGAGCAGTTCTTC. Its protein is CASSVVPDQIPVYNEQFF.

This chain connects TRBV9 to TRBJ2-7; 8 bases agree with TRBD2. CDR3 length: 14 amino acids. Germline CDR1 and CDR2: SGDLS and YYNGEE. Trimming took 4 bases from V and 2 from J; bases not matched to a gene: 5. The CDR3 is CASSPGTSPYEQYF. In DNA form, the CDR3 reads TGTGCCAGCAGCCCCGGGACTAGTCCCTACGAGCAGTACTTC.

The chain couples TRBV5-6 to TRBJ2-7; 8 bases fit TRBD2. This CDR3 spans 14 amino acids. CDR1 is SGHDT and CDR2 is YYEEEE in the germline V gene. V shed 4 bases, J shed 4 bases, and the junction held 7 bases outside the gene matches. CDR3 sequence (DNA): TGTGCCAGCAGCCCGGGACTAGGACCTTACGAGCAGTACTTC. It yields the protein CASSPGLGPYEQYF.

The rearrangement uses TRBV7-9 and TRBJ1-4; D call uncertain. The CDR3 extends over 15 amino acids. Germline CDR1 is SEHNR and CDR2 is FQNEAQ (reference sequence). Between the trimmed V and J ends, which lost 5 bases and 8 bases, there was a span of 18 bases. CDR3 nucleotides: TGTGCCAGCAGCGTTGGCCTGACGGGGAACGAAAAACTGTTTTTT. It codes for CASSVGLTGNEKLFF.

The chain employs TRBV19 and TRBJ2-3; 8 bases fit TRBD1. This CDR3 region has 15 residues. Looked up from germline, CDR1 is LNHDA and CDR2 is SQIVND (reference sequence). V lost 3 bases and J lost 5; bases outside the gene matches: 7. The CDR3 region has the DNA TGTGCCAGTAGTATTGGACAGGGTGCGGGAGATACGCAGTATTTT. It yields the protein CASSIGQGAGDTQYF. The whole variable domain, remainder taken from reference TRBV19 and TRBJ2-3, is DGGITQSPKYLFRKEGQNVTLSCEQNLNHDAMYWYRQDPGQGLRLIYYSQIVNDFQKGDIAEGYSVSREKKESFPLTVTSAQKNPTAFYLCASSIGQGAGDTQYFGPGTRLTVL.

V is TRBV13 and J is TRBJ2-7; D is uncertain. The CDR3 covers 14 residues. V was clipped by 5 bases and J by 0 bases, with 11 bases between them. Germline V gene sequence: CDR1 PRHDT, CDR2 FYEKMQ (reference sequence). CDR3 sequence reads: CASSQTLSSYEQYF. The CDR3 DNA is TGTGCCAGCAGCCAGACTCTCAGCTCCTACGAGCAGTACTTC.

V usage is TRBV6-6 and J usage is TRBJ2-1; 7 nucleotides match TRBD2. The CDR3 spans 15 residues. Trimming at V came to 1 base and at J to 5 bases, leaving 5 bases not matched to a gene. Germline loops: CDR1 MNHNY, CDR2 SVGAGI (reference sequence). The CDR3 DNA reads TGTGCCAGCAGTTACTTGGGGACTACCCACAATGAGCAGTTCTTC. Its translation: CASSYLGTTHNEQFF.

The chain joins TRBV6-1 to TRBJ2-7, with a weak D call TRBD2 (5 bases). There are 14 residues in the CDR3. Germline V gene sequence: CDR1 MNHNS, CDR2 SASEGT. V lost 1 base to trimming and J lost 3 bases, with 10 bases between them. Here the CDR3 reads CASSEGLSFYEQYF. For the CDR3, the DNA is TGTGCCAGCAGTGAAGGACTAAGCTTCTACGAGCAGTACTTC.

The chain employs TRBV7-2 and TRBJ2-4; the D gene is possibly TRBD2 (5 bases). The CDR3 has 13 residues. Trimming pared 5 bases from V and 5 bases from J, leaving 10 bases between. Looked up from germline, CDR1 is SGHTA and CDR2 is FQGNSA. The CDR3 reads CASSRRSENIQYF. The CDR3, as DNA: TGTGCCAGCAGCCGGAGGAGTGAAAACATTCAGTACTTC.

The chain is built from TRBV7-9 and TRBJ2-2; 9 bases line up with TRBD1. Looked up from germline, CDR1 is SEHNR and CDR2 is FQNEAQ (reference sequence). The junction had 11 bases not matched to a gene; V was cut back by 5 bases and J by 4 bases. There are 17 residues in the CDR3. CDR3 DNA: TGTGCCAGCAGCGAAAAGAACAGGGGGCTTGGCACCGGGGAGCTGTTTTTT. As protein: CASSEKNRGLGTGELFF.

V is TRBV29-1 and J is TRBJ2-5; 10 bases align to TRBD2. Germline CDR1 and CDR2: SQVTM and ANQGSEA. This CDR3 has 14 amino acids. Trimming cost V 3 bases and J 2 bases; bases outside gene matches: 3. CDR3 DNA: TGCAGCGTTGAGGGACTAGCGATACAAGAGACCCAGTACTTC. Translation: CSVEGLAIQETQYF.

V is TRBV12-5 and J is TRBJ2-3, with a possible D match to TRBD1 (6 bases). Trimming shortened V by 7 bases and J by 6 bases, and 14 bases separated the two germline ends. CDR1 and CDR2 from the germline V gene are LGHNT and FRNRAP. The CDR3 spans 13 residues. The CDR3 loop is CASDREGGDTQYF. The DNA of the CDR3 is TGTGCTAGTGACAGGGAAGGGGGTGATACGCAGTATTTT.

This clone was counted a single time. The same CDR3 arises from other DNA sequences in this sample as well. The chain links TRBV4-3 to TRBJ1-1, with D possibly being TRBD1 (6 bases). The CDR3 sequence is 16 residues long. Germline V gene lookup returns CDR1 LGHNA and CDR2 YSLEER. V was cut by 0 bases and J by 1 base, with 12 bases left in between. The CDR3 DNA sequence: TGCGCCAGCAGCCAAGACCCCGCGGGACAGAACACTGAAGCTTTCTTT. It is translated as CASSQDPAGQNTEAFF.

V gene TRBV5-6 combines with J gene TRBJ2-7; 7 nucleotides match TRBD2. The CDR3 contains 13 residues. CDR1 and CDR2 (germline): SGHDT, YYEEEE. V shed 4 bases and J 6 bases; nucleotides not matched to a gene: 7. The CDR3 loop is CASSPPAGIEQYF. The CDR3 DNA follows: TGTGCCAGCAGCCCGCCAGCGGGGATCGAGCAGTACTTC.

The chain uses TRBV10-3 and TRBJ2-7; D remains unclear. CDR1 is ENHRY, CDR2 SYGVKD, per germline. This CDR3 comprises 13 residues. V was clipped by 3 bases and J by 6 bases, with 12 bases between them. This CDR3 is CAISDEWKAEQYF. CDR3 bases: TGTGCCATCAGTGACGAATGGAAGGCCGAGCAGTACTTC.

V gene TRBV30 combines with J gene TRBJ2-4; D not resolved. Germline values: CDR1 GTSNPN, CDR2 SVGIG (reference sequence). The CDR3 has 12 amino acids. Trimming shortened V by 5 bases and J by 8 bases, and 13 bases separated the two germline ends. Written as DNA, the CDR3 is TGTGCCTGGGGCCACCCCAACGACATTCAGTACTTC. As protein: CAWGHPNDIQYF. Using reference TRBV30 and TRBJ2-4 for the parts outside the CDR3, the full variable domain is SQTIHQWPATLVQPVGSPLSLECTVEGTSNPNLYWYRQAAGRGLQLLFYSVGIGQISSEVPQNLSASRPQDRQFILSSKKLLLSDSGFYLCAWGHPNDIQYFGAGTRLSVL.

The chain combines TRBV7-8 with TRBJ2-7, with D possibly matching TRBD1 (7 bases). Germline assignment: CDR1 SGHVS and CDR2 FQNEAQ. V was clipped by 2 bases and J by 6 bases, with 17 bases between them. The CDR3 is 15 residues long. The CDR3 spells CASSLRTGLGGEQYF. In nucleotides, the CDR3 is TGTGCCAGCAGCTTAAGGACAGGCCTCGGGGGCGAGCAGTACTTC.

Note on this clone: The sample holds other DNA sequences that translate to the same CDR3. This chain connects TRBV4-1 to TRBJ1-2; D gene unclear. Deletions cut 1 base from V and 3 bases from J, with 6 bases between. CDR1 is MGHRA, CDR2 YSYEKL, per germline. The CDR3 has 13 amino acids. Here the CDR3 reads CASSQGADYGYTF. Here the CDR3 DNA reads TGCGCCAGCAGCCAAGGGGCAGACTATGGCTACACCTTC.